The 8 T cell receptor beta chains below were found in one sample sequenced in a study of shared clonotypes between healthy human individuals. CD45RO-negative, CCR7-positively selected cells formed the naive CD8 fraction, excluding terminally differentiated effector memory CD45RA+ cells. Some clones are missing from TCRdb's copy, which holds only in-frame ones; the method was immunoSEQ multiplex PCR. The sample yields some 2.1 million clones, over 85% seen once. Sequencing was carried out using naive CD8+ T cells sorted from blood. These receptors came from a man aged 18 to 30 in good health.

This chain joins TRBV7-6 and TRBJ2-1; 7 bases fit TRBD2. Germline CDR1 is SGHVS and CDR2 is FNYEAQ. CDR3 length: 16 amino acids. V dropped 4 bases and J dropped 0; count of bases not matched to a gene: 6. CDR3 loop: CASSSRPGGSYNEQFF. CDR3 in DNA: TGTGCCAGCAGCTCACGTCCGGGGGGCTCCTACAATGAGCAGTTCTTC.

The rearrangement uses TRBV10-2 and TRBJ1-1; 8 bases are a match to TRBD1. The ends lost 4 bases at V and 3 bases at J; junction bases unmatched: 4. Germline V lookup: CDR1 WSHSY, CDR2 SAAADI. This CDR3 contains 14 residues. The CDR3 sequence: CASSAPDRDTEAFF. In nucleotides, the CDR3 is TGCGCCAGCAGTGCCCCGGACAGGGACACTGAAGCTTTCTTT.

This chain links TRBV29-1 with TRBJ2-5; the match to TRBD2 covers 7 bases. Germline V lookup: CDR1 SQVTM, CDR2 ANQGSEA. Trimming removed 6 bases from V and 5 bases from J; junction bases left unmatched: 12. This CDR3 spans 14 amino acids. The CDR3 sequence is CSVPPGGDWETQYF. The CDR3, as DNA: TGCAGCGTACCTCCGGGAGGCGATTGGGAGACCCAGTACTTC.

CDR3 sequence (DNA): TGTGCCAGATCCCTCCCAGAGGGACTAGCGGGAGCCGGAGACACAGATACGCAGTATTTT. Translated: CARSLPEGLAGAGDTDTQYF. J is TRBJ2-3 and V is TRBV2, with 14 positions matching TRBD2. CDR3 size: 20 residues. J gave up 2 bases and V 9 bases, and 19 bases lay outside the gene matches. CDR1 and CDR2 from the germline V gene are SNHLY and FYNNEI.

This chain links TRBV2 with TRBJ2-2; no firm D call. V lost 6 bases to trimming and J lost 4 bases, with 3 bases between them. CDR3 length equals 11 residues. From germline, CDR1 is SNHLY and CDR2 FYNNEI. CDR3: CASRSTGELFF. CDR3 in DNA: TGTGCCAGCAGAAGCACCGGGGAGCTGTTTTTT.

The CDR3 here is CASSWGQGGQPQHF. CDR3 coding DNA: TGTGCCAGCAGCTGGGGACAGGGGGGTCAGCCCCAGCATTTT. This chain connects TRBV5-6 to TRBJ1-5; 11 bases map to TRBD1. From germline, CDR1 is SGHDT and CDR2 YYEEEE. The length of the CDR3 is 14 residues. V gave up 3 bases and J gave up 6 bases; unmatched junction bases: 2.

In its sample, this clone was seen a few times. Other nucleotide sequences in the sample specify the same CDR3. The V gene is TRBV6-5, the J gene TRBJ1-2; TRBD1 might be the D (5 bases). This CDR3 is 13 amino acids long. CDR1 and CDR2 from the germline V gene are MNHEY and SVGAGI. V gave up 2 bases and J gave up 3 bases, with 7 bases separating them. The CDR3, as DNA: TGTGCCAGCAGTTACGGGGGGGACTATGGCTACACCTTC. As protein: CASSYGGDYGYTF.

The chain links TRBV29-1 to TRBJ2-1; no clear D. Germline CDR1 reads SQVTM; CDR2 reads ANQGSEA. Trimming stripped 4 bases from V and 7 bases from J, with 8 bases between. This CDR3 spans 11 amino acids. CDR3 in DNA: TGCAGCGTTGGTTGGGGAAATGAGCAGTTCTTC. Translation gives CSVGWGNEQFF.